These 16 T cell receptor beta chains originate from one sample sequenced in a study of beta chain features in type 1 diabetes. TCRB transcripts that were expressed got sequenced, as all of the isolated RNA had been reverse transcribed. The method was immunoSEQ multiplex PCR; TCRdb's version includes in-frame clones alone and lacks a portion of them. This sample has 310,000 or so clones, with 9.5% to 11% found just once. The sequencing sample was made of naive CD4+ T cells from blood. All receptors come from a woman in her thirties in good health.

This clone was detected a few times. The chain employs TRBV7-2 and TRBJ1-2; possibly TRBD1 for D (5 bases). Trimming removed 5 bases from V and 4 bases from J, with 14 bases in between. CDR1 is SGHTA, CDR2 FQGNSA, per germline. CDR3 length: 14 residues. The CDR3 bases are TGTGCCAGCAGCCAAGGGGCGCTAGGCTATGGCTACACCTTC. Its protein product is CASSQGALGYGYTF.

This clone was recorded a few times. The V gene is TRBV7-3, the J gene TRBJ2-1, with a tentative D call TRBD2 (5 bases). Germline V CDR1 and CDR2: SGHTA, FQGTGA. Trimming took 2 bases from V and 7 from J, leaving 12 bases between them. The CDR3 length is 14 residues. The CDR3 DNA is TGTGCCAGCAGCTTAGATGGTGGCGGGAATGAGCAGTTCTTC. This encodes CASSLDGGGNEQFF. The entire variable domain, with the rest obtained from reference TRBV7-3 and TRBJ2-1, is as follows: GAGVSQTPSNKVTEKGKYVELRCDPISGHTALYWYRQSLGQGPEFLIYFQGTGAADDSGLPNDRFFAVRPEGSVSTLKIQRTERGDSAVYLCASSLDGGGNEQFFGPGTRLTVL.

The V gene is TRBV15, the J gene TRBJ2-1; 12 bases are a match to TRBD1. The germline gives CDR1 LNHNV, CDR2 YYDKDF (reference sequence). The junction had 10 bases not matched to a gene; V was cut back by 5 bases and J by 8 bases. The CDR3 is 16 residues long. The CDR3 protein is CATSSRAGTGGYEQFF. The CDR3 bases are TGTGCCACCAGCTCCCGAGCCGGGACAGGGGGCTATGAGCAGTTCTTC.

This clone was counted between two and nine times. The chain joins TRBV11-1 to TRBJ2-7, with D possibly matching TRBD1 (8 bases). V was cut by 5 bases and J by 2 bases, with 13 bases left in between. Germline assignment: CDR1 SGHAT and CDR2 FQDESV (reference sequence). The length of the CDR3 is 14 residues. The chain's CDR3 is CASSKQGGPYEQYF. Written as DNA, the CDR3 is TGTGCCAGCAGCAAACAGGGGGGGCCCTACGAGCAGTACTTC.

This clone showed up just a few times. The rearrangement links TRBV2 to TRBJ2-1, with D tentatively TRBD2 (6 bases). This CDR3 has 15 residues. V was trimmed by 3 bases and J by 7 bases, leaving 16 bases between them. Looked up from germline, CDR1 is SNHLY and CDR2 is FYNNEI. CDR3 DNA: TGTGCCAGCAGTGAGGAGGGAGTCCCCGGAAATGAGCAGTTCTTC. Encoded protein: CASSEEGVPGNEQFF.

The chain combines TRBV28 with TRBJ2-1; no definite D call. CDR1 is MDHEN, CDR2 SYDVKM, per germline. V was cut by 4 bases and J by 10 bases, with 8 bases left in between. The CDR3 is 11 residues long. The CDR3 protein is CASSSMREQFF. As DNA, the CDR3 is TGTGCCAGCAGTTCCATGCGGGAGCAGTTCTTC.

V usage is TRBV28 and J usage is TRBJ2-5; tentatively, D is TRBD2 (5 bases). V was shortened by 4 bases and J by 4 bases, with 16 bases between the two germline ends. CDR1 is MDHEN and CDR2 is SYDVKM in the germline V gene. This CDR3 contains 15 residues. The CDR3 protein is CASSSPLSGGETQYF. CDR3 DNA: TGTGCCAGCAGTTCCCCCTTAAGCGGAGGAGAGACCCAGTACTTC.

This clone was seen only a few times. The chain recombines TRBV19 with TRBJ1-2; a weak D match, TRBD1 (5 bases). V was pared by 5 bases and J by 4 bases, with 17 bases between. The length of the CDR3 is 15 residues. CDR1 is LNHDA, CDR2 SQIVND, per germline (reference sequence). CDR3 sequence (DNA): TGTGCCAGTAGTCGCCCAGATAGGGGTACCTATGGCTACACCTTC. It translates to CASSRPDRGTYGYTF.

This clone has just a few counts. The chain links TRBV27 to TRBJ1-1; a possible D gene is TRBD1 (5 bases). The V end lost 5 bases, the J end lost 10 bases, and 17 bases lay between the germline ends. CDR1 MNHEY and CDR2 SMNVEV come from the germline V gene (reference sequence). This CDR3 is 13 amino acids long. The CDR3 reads CASSRQSGVGAFF. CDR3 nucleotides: TGTGCCAGCAGTCGACAGTCGGGAGTTGGAGCTTTCTTT.

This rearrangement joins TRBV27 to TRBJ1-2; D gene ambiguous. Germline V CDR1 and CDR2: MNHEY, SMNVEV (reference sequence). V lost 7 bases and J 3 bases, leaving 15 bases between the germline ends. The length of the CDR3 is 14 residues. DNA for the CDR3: TGTGCCAGCACCAAAAACCGCCGGGACTATGGCTACACCTTC. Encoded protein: CASTKNRRDYGYTF.

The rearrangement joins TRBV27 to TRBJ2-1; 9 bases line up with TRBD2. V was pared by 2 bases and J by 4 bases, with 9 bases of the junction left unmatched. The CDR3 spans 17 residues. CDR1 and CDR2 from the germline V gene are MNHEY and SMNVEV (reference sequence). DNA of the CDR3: TGTGCCAGCAGTTTAAGGGTAGGGGCGGGAGGGTACAATGAGCAGTTCTTC. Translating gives CASSLRVGAGGYNEQFF.

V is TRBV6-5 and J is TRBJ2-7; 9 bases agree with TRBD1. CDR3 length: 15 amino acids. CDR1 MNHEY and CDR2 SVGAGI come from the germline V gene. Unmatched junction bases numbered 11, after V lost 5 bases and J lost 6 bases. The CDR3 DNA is TGTGCCAGCAGTCAGCTAGGGACAGGGATGGGCGAGCAGTACTTC. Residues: CASSQLGTGMGEQYF.

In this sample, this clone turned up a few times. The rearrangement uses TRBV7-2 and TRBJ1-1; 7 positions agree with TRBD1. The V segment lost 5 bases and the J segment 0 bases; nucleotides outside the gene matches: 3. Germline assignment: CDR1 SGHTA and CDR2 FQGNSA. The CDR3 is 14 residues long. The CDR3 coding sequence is TGTGCCAGCAGCCGGGACAGCATGAACACTGAAGCTTTCTTT. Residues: CASSRDSMNTEAFF.

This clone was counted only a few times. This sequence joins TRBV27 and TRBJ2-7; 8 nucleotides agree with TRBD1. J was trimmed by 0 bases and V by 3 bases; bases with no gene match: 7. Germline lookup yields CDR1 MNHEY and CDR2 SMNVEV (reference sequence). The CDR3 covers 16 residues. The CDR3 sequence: CASSLRKQGVSYEQYF. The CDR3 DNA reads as TGTGCCAGCAGTTTGCGAAAACAGGGGGTCTCCTACGAGCAGTACTTC.

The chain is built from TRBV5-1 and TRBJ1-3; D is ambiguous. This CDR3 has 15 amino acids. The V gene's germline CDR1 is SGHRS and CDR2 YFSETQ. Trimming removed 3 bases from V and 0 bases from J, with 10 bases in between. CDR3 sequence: CASSSTVSSGNTIYF. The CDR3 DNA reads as TGCGCCAGCAGCTCCACGGTTAGCTCTGGAAACACCATATATTTT.

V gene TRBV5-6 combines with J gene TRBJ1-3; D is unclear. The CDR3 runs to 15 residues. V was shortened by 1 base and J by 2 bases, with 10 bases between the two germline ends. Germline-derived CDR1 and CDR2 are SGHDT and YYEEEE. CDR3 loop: CASSLFRSTGNTIYF. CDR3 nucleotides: TGTGCCAGCAGCTTGTTTCGGTCAACTGGAAACACCATATATTTT.